These T cell receptor beta chains were read from a single sample in a study of T cell changes during pregnancy in multiple sclerosis. Measured with immunoSEQ multiplex PCR; TCRdb has only the in-frame clones, and not every one. The data contain 45,000 to 55,000 clones, roughly 92% of them singletons. Sequenced here: peripheral blood, sampled after pregnancy. The receptor source for this set is a female donor with multiple sclerosis, enrolled in a pregnancy study. The CDR3 runs from the conserved cysteine through the conserved F or W. The order of the fields is CDR3 length, V gene, J gene, clone size, D gene, CDR3 DNA, CDR3 protein. D genes are given only for firm matches. Expanded clones get a size class; other rows say once, few or many, or leave the size out.

>17|TRBV4-1|TRBJ1-2|NA|TRBD1
TGCGCCAGCAGCCAAGACCTAAGACAGGGGACTAACTATGGCTACACCTTC
CASSQDLRQGTNYGYTF
>19|TRBV4-3|TRBJ2-2|NA|TRBD2
TGCGCCAGCAGCCAAGAGGCAGTAGCGGGGAACCTGAACACCGGGGAGCTGTTTTTT
CASSQEAVAGNLNTGELFF
>13|TRBV6-1|TRBJ1-6|NA|NA
TGTGCCAGCAGTGACAGGGATAATTCACCCCTCCACTTT
CASSDRDNSPLHF
>13|TRBV9|TRBJ1-2|NA|TRBD1
TGTGCCAGCAGCGTGACAGGGGTAGCTGGCTACACCTTC
CASSVTGVAGYTF
>16|TRBV7-2|TRBJ1-1|NA|NA
TGTGCCAGCAGCTTAGGGGCTCGTCCGACGCACACTGAAGCTTTCTTT
CASSLGARPTHTEAFF
>13|TRBV10-3|TRBJ1-5|NA|NA
TGTGCCATCAGTGAGGACATTAATCAGCCCCAGCATTTT
CAISEDINQPQHF
>14|TRBV5-6|TRBJ1-1|NA|NA
TGTGCCAGCAGCCCACAGACGTGGTTGTCTGAAGCTTTCTTT
CASSPQTWLSEAFF
>13|TRBV5-8|TRBJ1-1|few|TRBD1
TGTGCCAGCAGCCCGGGACAGGGGCCTGAAGCTTTCTTT
CASSPGQGPEAFF
>15|TRBV9|TRBJ1-1|NA|NA
TGTGCCAGCAGCGTAGGGGGCTTCTCCAACACTGAAGCTTTCTTT
CASSVGGFSNTEAFF
>15|TRBV18|TRBJ2-7|NA|NA
TGTGCCAGCTCACCGGGGGCAGGGAGCCCCTACGAGCAGTACTTC
CASSPGAGSPYEQYF
>17|TRBV10-2|TRBJ2-2|once|TRBD2
TGCGCCAGCAAAAGCGGGGGCCCCGGAGGGAGCACCGGGGAGCTGTTTTTT
CASKSGGPGGSTGELFF
>17|TRBV7-3|TRBJ2-2|NA|TRBD1
TGTGCCAGCAGCTTACCCGGGACAGGGTCGGGCACCGGGGAGCTGTTTTTT
CASSLPGTGSGTGELFF
>12|TRBV14|TRBJ2-7|NA|TRBD1
TGTGCCAGCAGCCGGACAGGCTACGAGCAGTACTTC
CASSRTGYEQYF
>14|TRBV7-2|TRBJ2-1|NA|NA
TGTGCCAGCAGCTTTCTACAGGGTACCAATGAGCAGTTCTTC
CASSFLQGTNEQFF
>15|TRBV4-1|TRBJ2-2|NA|TRBD1
TGCGCCAGCAGCTCGGACAGGGTGGGAACCGGGGAGCTGTTTTTT
CASSSDRVGTGELFF
>13|TRBV25-1|TRBJ1-5|few|NA
TGTGCCAGCAGTGAACGGGAGACTCAGCCCCAGCATTTT
CASSERETQPQHF
>11|TRBV25-1|TRBJ1-1|NA|NA
TGTGCCAGCGATTCCCAGGGGCAAGCTTTCTTT
CASDSQGQAFF
>15|TRBV18|TRBJ1-2|NA|NA
TGTGCCAGCTCACCCGATAGCGGGGCGAGGTATGGCTACACCTTC
CASSPDSGARYGYTF
>13|TRBV10-3|TRBJ2-7|NA|TRBD1
TGTGCCATCAGTCCCGGGACAGCCTACGAGCAGTACTTC
CAISPGTAYEQYF
>15|TRBV7-2|TRBJ1-2|NA|TRBD1
TGTGCCAGCAGCCCTCGGGACAGGGCAGGCTATGGCTACACCTTC
CASSPRDRAGYGYTF
>12|TRBV5-1|TRBJ1-6|NA|NA
TGCGCCAGCAGCGGGGGCGGTTCACCCCTCCACTTT
CASSGGGSPLHF
>13|TRBV19|TRBJ2-4|NA|NA
TGTGCCAGTAGTAACCGACAGGACAACATTCAGTACTTC
CASSNRQDNIQYF
>14|TRBV7-2|TRBJ1-1|once|NA
TGTGCCAGCAGCTTATACGGTTTGGACACTGAAGCTTTCTTT
CASSLYGLDTEAFF
>13|TRBV6-1|TRBJ1-4|NA|NA
TGTGCCAGCAGGGGGCTGCAGGGCAAAAAACTGTTTTTT
CASRGLQGKKLFF
>14|TRBV19|TRBJ1-5|NA|NA
TGTGCCAGTAGGGCGGGCGGGAGCAATCAGCCCCAGCATTTT
CASRAGGSNQPQHF
>16|TRBV7-6|TRBJ2-1|NA|TRBD2
TGTGCCAGCAGCCTACTCCTAGCGGGGGGGCCTAATGAGCAGTTCTTC
CASSLLLAGGPNEQFF
>16|TRBV7-9|TRBJ2-3|NA|TRBD1
TGTGCCAGCCTCGGACAGGGACTTTTCCGGACAGATACGCAGTATTTT
CASLGQGLFRTDTQYF
>16|TRBV4-2|TRBJ2-5|NA|TRBD2
TGTGCCAGCAGCCAGACTAGCGGGGGGCCTGGGGAGACCCAGTACTTC
CASSQTSGGPGETQYF
>13|TRBV6-5|TRBJ1-5|NA|NA
TGTGCCAGCACCGAGGGCCTCAATCAGCCCCAGCATTTT
CASTEGLNQPQHF
>16|TRBV9|TRBJ2-5|NA|TRBD2
TGTGCCAGCAGCCCTGGGGTAGCGGGGGCGAGACAGACCCAGTACTTC
CASSPGVAGARQTQYF
>12|TRBV19|TRBJ2-5|NA|NA
TGTGCCAGTACCAACCTCCCCGGGACCCAGTACTTC
CASTNLPGTQYF
>15|TRBV7-2|TRBJ2-5|once|TRBD2
TGTGCCAGCAGCGACACTAGCGGGGGTTATGAGACCCAGTACTTC
CASSDTSGGYETQYF
>18|TRBV4-2|TRBJ2-3|NA|TRBD2
TGTGCCAGCAGCCAAGATCAGTGGGGCGGGGGGGCCGCAGATACGCAGTATTTT
CASSQDQWGGGAADTQYF
>17|TRBV5-4|TRBJ2-7|NA|TRBD2
TGTGCCAGCAGCTTACAGCCTAGCGGAAACCGACCCTACGAGCAGTACTTC
CASSLQPSGNRPYEQYF
>16|TRBV4-3|TRBJ1-3|NA|NA
TGCGCCAGCAGCCAAGATAGGAGGAGCTCTGGAAACACCATATATTTT
CASSQDRRSSGNTIYF
>12|TRBV2|TRBJ2-5|NA|NA
TGTGCCAGCGGCAGAAGACAAGAGACCCAGTACTTC
CASGRRQETQYF
>15|TRBV6-1|TRBJ2-1|NA|TRBD2
TGTGCCAGCAGTGAAGGACTAGCGGGGGTTAATGAGCAGTTCTTC
CASSEGLAGVNEQFF
>14|TRBV7-3|TRBJ1-1|NA|NA
TGTGCCAGCAGCTTGGAACCATCGGGCACTGAAGCTTTCTTT
CASSLEPSGTEAFF
>14|TRBV7-9|TRBJ1-6|few|TRBD1
TGTGCCAGCAGCTCGGGACAGGGCTATTCACCCCTCCACTTT
CASSSGQGYSPLHF
>13|TRBV9|TRBJ1-2|NA|TRBD1
TGTGCCAGCAGTGCCGGGACAGGGAATGGCTACACCTTC
CASSAGTGNGYTF
>15|TRBV6-5|TRBJ2-1|NA|TRBD1
TGTGCCAGCGGCCCCTCAGGACAGGGATACAATGAGCAGTTCTTC
CASGPSGQGYNEQFF
>15|TRBV6-5|TRBJ2-7|NA|TRBD2
TGTGCCAGCAGCCCCCGACTAGCGGGGGCGGGTGAGCAGTACTTC
CASSPRLAGAGEQYF
>16|TRBV9|TRBJ1-6|once|NA
TGTGCCAGCAGCGTAGAATTGGCCACGGGAGGTTCACCCCTCCACTTT
CASSVELATGGSPLHF
>15|TRBV25-1|TRBJ1-2|NA|NA
TGTGCCAGCAGTGAATGGGCAGGGCTGGGCTATGGCTACACCTTC
CASSEWAGLGYGYTF
>13|TRBV19|TRBJ1-1|once|NA
TGTGCCAGTACGGGGGGGACTAACACTGAAGCTTTCTTT
CASTGGTNTEAFF
>14|TRBV7-9|TRBJ2-3|NA|TRBD2
TGTGCCAGCAGCCAGTACGGGGGGACAGATACGCAGTATTTT
CASSQYGGTDTQYF
>13|TRBV19|TRBJ1-1|NA|NA
TGTGCCAGTAGTATGCAGGGGAGCACTGAAGCTTTCTTT
CASSMQGSTEAFF
>13|TRBV7-2|TRBJ2-5|NA|TRBD2
TGTGCCAGCAGCTCCGGGGGAGGGGAGACCCAGTACTTC
CASSSGGGETQYF
>14|TRBV2|TRBJ1-5|NA|TRBD1
TGTGCCAGCAGTGGTCAGGGGGGCTGGGAGCCCCAGCATTTT
CASSGQGGWEPQHF